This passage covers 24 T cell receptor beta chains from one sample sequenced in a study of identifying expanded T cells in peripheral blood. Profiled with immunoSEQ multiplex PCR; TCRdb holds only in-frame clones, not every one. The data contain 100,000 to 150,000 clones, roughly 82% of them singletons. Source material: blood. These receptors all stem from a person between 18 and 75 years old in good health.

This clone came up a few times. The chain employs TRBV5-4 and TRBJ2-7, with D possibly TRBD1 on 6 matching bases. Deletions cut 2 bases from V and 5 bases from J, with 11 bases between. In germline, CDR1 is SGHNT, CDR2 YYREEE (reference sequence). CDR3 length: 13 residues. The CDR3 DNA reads TGTGCCAGCAGCTTCACAGGGAGCAACGAGCAGTACTTC. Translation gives CASSFTGSNEQYF.

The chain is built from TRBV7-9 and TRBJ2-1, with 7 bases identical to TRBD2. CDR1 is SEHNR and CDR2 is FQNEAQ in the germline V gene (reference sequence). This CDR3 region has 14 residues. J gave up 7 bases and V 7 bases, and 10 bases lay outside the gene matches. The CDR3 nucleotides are TGTGCCAGCACCTTGGATGGGGAGGGGAATGAGCAGTTCTTC. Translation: CASTLDGEGNEQFF.

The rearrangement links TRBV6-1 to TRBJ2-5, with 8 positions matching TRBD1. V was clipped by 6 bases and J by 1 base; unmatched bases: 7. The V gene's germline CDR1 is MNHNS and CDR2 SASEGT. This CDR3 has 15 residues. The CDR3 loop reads CASRDRVMGQETQYF. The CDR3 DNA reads TGTGCCAGCAGGGACAGGGTAATGGGCCAAGAGACCCAGTACTTC.

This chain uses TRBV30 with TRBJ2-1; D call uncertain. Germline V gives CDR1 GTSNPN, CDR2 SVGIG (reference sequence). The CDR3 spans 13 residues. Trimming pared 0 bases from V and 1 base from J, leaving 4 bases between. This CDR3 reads CAWSVQSYNEQFF. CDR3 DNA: TGTGCCTGGAGTGTCCAATCCTACAATGAGCAGTTCTTC.

The CDR3 region is CASSFSGLVGDTQYF. Here the CDR3 DNA reads TGTGCCAGCAGCTTCAGCGGGTTGGTAGGAGATACGCAGTATTTT. The rearrangement uses TRBV7-2 and TRBJ2-3; perhaps TRBD2 as D (6 bases). The CDR3 is 15 residues long. Germline CDR1 SGHTA, CDR2 FQGNSA. V lost 3 bases to trimming and J lost 5 bases, with 15 bases between them.

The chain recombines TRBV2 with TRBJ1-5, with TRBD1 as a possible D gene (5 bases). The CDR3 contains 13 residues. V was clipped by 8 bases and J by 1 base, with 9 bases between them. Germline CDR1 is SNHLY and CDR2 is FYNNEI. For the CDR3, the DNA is TGTGCCAGCCGCAGGGAGAGCAATCAGCCCCAGCATTTT. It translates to CASRRESNQPQHF.

For the CDR3, the DNA is TGTGCCAGCCTTCTCACCGGGACAAGGACCTATGGCTACACCTTC. This gives the protein CASLLTGTRTYGYTF. V usage is TRBV6-1 and J usage is TRBJ1-2; TRBD1 is a possible D gene (6 bases). The CDR3 contains 15 residues. Trimming shortened V by 8 bases and J by 4 bases, and 20 bases separated the two germline ends. The germline V gene has CDR1 MNHNS and CDR2 SASEGT.

The CDR3 DNA reads TGTGCCTGGAGGGCGGGGCAGGGGGCCACCGGGGAGCTGTTTTTT. This encodes CAWRAGQGATGELFF. This chain joins TRBV30 and TRBJ2-2; TRBD1 agrees at 8 bases. The CDR3 spans 15 residues. Trimming took 3 bases from V and 4 from J; bases not matched to a gene: 7. Per the germline V gene, CDR1 is GTSNPN and CDR2 is SVGIG (reference sequence).

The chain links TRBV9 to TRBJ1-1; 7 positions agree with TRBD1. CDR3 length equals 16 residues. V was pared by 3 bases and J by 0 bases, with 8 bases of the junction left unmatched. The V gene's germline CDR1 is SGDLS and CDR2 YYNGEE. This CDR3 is CASSALTGLMNTEAFF. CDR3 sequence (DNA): TGTGCCAGCAGCGCCCTGACAGGGCTTATGAACACTGAAGCTTTCTTT.

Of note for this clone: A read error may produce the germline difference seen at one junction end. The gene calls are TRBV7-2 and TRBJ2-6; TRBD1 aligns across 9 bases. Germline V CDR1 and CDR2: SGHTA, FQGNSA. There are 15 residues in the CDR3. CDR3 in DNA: TGTGCCAGCAGCTCTACGACAGGGGGGGACAACGTCCTGACTTTC. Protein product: CASSSTTGGDNVLTF.

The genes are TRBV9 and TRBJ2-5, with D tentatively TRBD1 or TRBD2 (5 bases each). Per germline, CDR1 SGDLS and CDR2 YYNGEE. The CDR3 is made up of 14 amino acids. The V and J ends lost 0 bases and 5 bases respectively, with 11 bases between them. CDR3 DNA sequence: TGTGCCAGCAGCGTAGAAGGTCGGGGCGAGACCCAGTACTTC. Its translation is CASSVEGRGETQYF.

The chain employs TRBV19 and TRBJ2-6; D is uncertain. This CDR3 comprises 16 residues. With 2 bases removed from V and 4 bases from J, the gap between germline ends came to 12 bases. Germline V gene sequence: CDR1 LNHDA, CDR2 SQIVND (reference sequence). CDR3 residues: CASSIRTVTGANVLTF. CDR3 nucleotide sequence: TGTGCCAGTAGTATAAGAACCGTGACCGGGGCCAACGTCCTGACTTTC.

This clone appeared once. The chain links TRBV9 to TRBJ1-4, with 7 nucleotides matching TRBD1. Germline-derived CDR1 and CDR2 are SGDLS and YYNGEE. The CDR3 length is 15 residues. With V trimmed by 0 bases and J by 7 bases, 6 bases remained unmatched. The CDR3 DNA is TGTGCCAGCAGCGTAGGACAGGGCGGAATTGAAAAACTGTTTTTT. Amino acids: CASSVGQGGIEKLFF.

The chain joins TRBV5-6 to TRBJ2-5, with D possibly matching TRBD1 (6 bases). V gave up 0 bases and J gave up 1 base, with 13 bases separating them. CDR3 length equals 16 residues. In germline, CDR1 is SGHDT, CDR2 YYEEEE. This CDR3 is CASSLALGQGQETQYF. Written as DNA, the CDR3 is TGTGCCAGCAGCTTGGCTTTGGGACAAGGCCAAGAGACCCAGTACTTC.

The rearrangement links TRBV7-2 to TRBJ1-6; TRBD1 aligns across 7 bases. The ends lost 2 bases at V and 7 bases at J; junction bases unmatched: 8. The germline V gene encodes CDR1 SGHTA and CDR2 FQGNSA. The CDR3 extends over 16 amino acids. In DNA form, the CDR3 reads TGTGCCAGCAGCTTACTCGGAGGGGGCAGGAATTCACCCCTCCACTTT. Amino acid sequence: CASSLLGGGRNSPLHF.

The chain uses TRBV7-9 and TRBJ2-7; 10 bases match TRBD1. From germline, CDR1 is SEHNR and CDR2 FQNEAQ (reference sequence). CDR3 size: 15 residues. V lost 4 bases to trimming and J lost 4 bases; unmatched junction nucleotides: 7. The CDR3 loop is CASSYPDRGAYEQYF. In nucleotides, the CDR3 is TGTGCCAGCAGCTACCCGGACAGGGGGGCTTACGAGCAGTACTTC.

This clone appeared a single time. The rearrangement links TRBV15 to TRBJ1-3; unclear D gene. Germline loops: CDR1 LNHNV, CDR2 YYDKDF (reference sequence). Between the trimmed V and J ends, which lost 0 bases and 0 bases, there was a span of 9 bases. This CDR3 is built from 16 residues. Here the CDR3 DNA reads TGTGCCACCAGCAGAGATGGAGCCTTCTCTGGAAACACCATATATTTT. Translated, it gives CATSRDGAFSGNTIYF.

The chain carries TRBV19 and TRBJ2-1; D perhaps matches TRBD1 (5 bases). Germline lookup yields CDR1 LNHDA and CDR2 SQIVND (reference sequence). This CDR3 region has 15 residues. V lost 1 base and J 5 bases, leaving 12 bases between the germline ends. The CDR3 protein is CASSIGRGWDNEQFF. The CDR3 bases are TGTGCCAGTAGTATAGGAAGGGGTTGGGACAATGAGCAGTTCTTC.

The CDR3, as DNA: TGTGCCAGCAGAGAGGGGGGGAGGGTCGCTGAAGCTTTCTTT. Translated, it gives CASREGGRVAEAFF. The V and J genes are TRBV6-6 and TRBJ1-1; maybe TRBD1 (6 bases). This CDR3 is 14 amino acids long. Deletions cut 6 bases from V and 6 bases from J, with 17 bases between. CDR1 is MNHNY and CDR2 is SVGAGI in the germline V gene (reference sequence).

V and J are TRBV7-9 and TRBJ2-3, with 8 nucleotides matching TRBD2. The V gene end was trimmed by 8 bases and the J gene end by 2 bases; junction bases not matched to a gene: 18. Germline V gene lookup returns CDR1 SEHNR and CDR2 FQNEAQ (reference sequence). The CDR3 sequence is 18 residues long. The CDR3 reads CASGDSYVTSGDTDTQYF. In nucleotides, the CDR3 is TGTGCCAGCGGCGATTCCTATGTAACTAGCGGAGACACAGATACGCAGTATTTT.

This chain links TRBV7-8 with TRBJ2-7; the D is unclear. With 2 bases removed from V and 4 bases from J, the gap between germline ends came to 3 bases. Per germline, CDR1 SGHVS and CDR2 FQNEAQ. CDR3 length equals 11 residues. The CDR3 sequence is CASSLLYEQYF. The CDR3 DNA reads TGTGCCAGCAGCTTACTTTACGAGCAGTACTTC.

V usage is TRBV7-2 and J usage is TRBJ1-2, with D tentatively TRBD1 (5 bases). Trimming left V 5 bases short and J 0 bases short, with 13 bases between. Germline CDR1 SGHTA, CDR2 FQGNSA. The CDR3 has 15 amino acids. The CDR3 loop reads CASSLRGSPNYGYTF. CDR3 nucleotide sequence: TGTGCCAGCAGCCTTAGGGGCAGCCCTAACTATGGCTACACCTTC.

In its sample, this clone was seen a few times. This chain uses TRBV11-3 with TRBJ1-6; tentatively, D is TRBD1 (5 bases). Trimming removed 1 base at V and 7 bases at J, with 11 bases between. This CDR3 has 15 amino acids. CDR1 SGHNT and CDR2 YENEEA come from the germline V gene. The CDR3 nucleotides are TGTGCCAGCAGCTTAGCAGGGAACGTGAATTCACCCCTCCACTTT. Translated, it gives CASSLAGNVNSPLHF.

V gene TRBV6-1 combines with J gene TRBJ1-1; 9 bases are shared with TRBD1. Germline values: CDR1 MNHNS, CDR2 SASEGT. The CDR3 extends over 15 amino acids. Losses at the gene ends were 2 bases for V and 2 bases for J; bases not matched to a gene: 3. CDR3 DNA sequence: TGTGCCAGCAGTGAACCGGGACAGGGAAACACTGAAGCTTTCTTT. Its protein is CASSEPGQGNTEAFF.